The 3 T cell receptor beta chains below were found in one sample sequenced in a study of T cell changes during pregnancy in multiple sclerosis. Repertoires were generated with immunoSEQ multiplex PCR, while TCRdb's copy carries only in-frame clones and drops some. The sample includes tens of thousands of clones, more than 85% of them seen just once. The sequencing used peripheral blood, collected in the first trimester of pregnancy. These receptors were collected from a female donor with multiple sclerosis, enrolled in a pregnancy study.

About this clone: A much larger clone lies one base from this, so it may be a read error. This sequence joins TRBV11-2 and TRBJ2-7, with a possible D match to TRBD1 (5 bases). This CDR3 spans 13 amino acids. Trimming removed 2 bases at V and 4 bases at J, with 9 bases between. Looked up from germline, CDR1 is SGHAT and CDR2 is FQNNGV. In DNA form, the CDR3 reads TGTGCCAGCAGCTTAAGCCAGGGTTACGAGCAGTACTTC. Its protein product is CASSLSQGYEQYF.

This rearrangement joins TRBV4-1 to TRBJ1-1; D might be TRBD1 (5 bases). Trimming left V 6 bases short and J 1 base short, with 18 bases between. The CDR3 is 16 residues long. The germline V gene has CDR1 MGHRA and CDR2 YSYEKL. CDR3 bases: TGCGCCAGCAGGAGGTTGGAGGGTGGGGGGAACACTGAAGCTTTCTTT. It yields the protein CASRRLEGGGNTEAFF.

The CDR3 DNA reads as TGTGCCAGCAGGGGAGACAGGGGATACGAGCAGTACTTC. As protein: CASRGDRGYEQYF. The rearrangement links TRBV5-6 to TRBJ2-7; 8 bases fit TRBD1. J was trimmed by 4 bases and V by 5 bases; bases with no gene match: 5. There are 13 residues in the CDR3. Germline V gene lookup returns CDR1 SGHDT and CDR2 YYEEEE.